Sequencing of this T cell receptor (beta chain) was carried out in a study of T cell repertoires in cytomegalovirus infection. Study details: Evidence of both CMV infection and a matching HLA type came from public TCR beta signatures.

The study's findings and limits: Adding up the frequency of public TCR beta families identified people who carried CMV plus the relevant HLA. The ex vivo response showed dominance by HLA-C-restricted CMV-specific TCR beta clonotypes.

To note about this clonotype: Its antigen is as yet unknown.

MiXCR, run by TCRdb on the reads, gives a single entry per CDR3 protein. The sample shows 510,000 or so distinct CDR3 sequences, around a quarter of them seen only once. Per germline, CDR1 MDHEN and CDR2 SYDVKM. V was pared by 8 bases and J by 2 bases, with 1 base of the junction left unmatched. The CDR3 is 13 amino acids. The chain employs TRBV28 and TRBJ2-7; 12 nucleotides align to TRBD1. Sequenced sample: PBMCs. The sequence came from a human donor in good health (CMV status not recorded). Some clones in this sample may be carry-over from other donors' samples. The CDR3 DNA follows: TGTGCCAGCGGGGACAGGGGGCCCTACGAGCAGTACTTC. Amino acids: CASGDRGPYEQYF.